This TCR beta chain was retrieved from a study of beta chain features in type 1 diabetes. Regarding the study as a whole: All four CD4+ subsets from Type 1 diabetes patients carried moderately but significantly shorter TCRB CDR3s. These data did not resolve whether HLA type affects TCRB rearrangement.

Expressed TCRB transcripts were sequenced, since all the RNA that had been isolated was reverse transcribed. Only in-frame clones appear in the TCRdb table, and some are missing; sequencing was by immunoSEQ multiplex PCR. The sample lists about 120,000 clones, 17% occurring once. This CDR3 spans 15 amino acids. V dropped 3 bases and J dropped 5 bases, with 19 bases sitting between them. CDR1 and CDR2 from the germline V gene are GTSNPN and SVGIG (reference sequence). Via CD45RO/CCR7/CD25/CD127/CD95/CD27, cells of the CD4+ naive, central memory, regulatory and stem cell-like memory subsets were sorted. In all sorted populations, purity surpassed 98%. In its sample, this clone was seen a few times. Its cognate antigen is unknown.

Sequences were obtained from central memory CD4+ T cells from blood. The origin of this receptor is a man aged 18-30 years with type 1 diabetes. This rearrangement joins TRBV30 to TRBJ1-1; D not certain. The CDR3 nucleotides are TGTGCCTGGAGCCGGGGAATGGTTCGGTTTACTGAAGCTTTCTTT. This gives the protein CAWSRGMVRFTEAFF.